This entry is about one TCR beta chain. The data stem from a study of blood T cell repertoires in COVID-19. Overall study: Both acute and convalescent COVID-19 samples were obtained from the United States, Italy and Spain. T cells, B-cell-depleted T cells, or PBMCs provided the cDNA or gDNA that served as material.

The germline CDR1 and CDR2 sequences are MDHEN and SYDVKM. The CDR3 totals 15 residues. Trimming shortened V by 2 bases and J by 0 bases, and 8 bases separated the two germline ends. Original analysis: Reference gene primer amplification gave nucleated cell count estimates. Here immunoSEQ multiplex PCR was the method, and the copy in TCRdb shows in-frame clones only, minus some. V and J calls plus clone size are reproduced from that table; the DNA served to infer D and trimming. The sample shows over 60,000 clones, around 76% of them seen only once. Source material: peripheral blood. The rearrangement joins TRBV28 to TRBJ1-5, with no clear D. The receptor's source is a woman of 80 years or more with acute or convalescent COVID-19. The CDR3 spells CASSLIQISNQPQHF. CDR3 DNA: TGTGCCAGCAGTTTAATCCAGATTAGCAATCAGCCCCAGCATTTT.